The rows below give T cell receptor beta chains drawn from one sample of a study of T-cell memory formation after mild COVID-19. In TCRdb, the 5' RACE reads were re-called with MiXCR into one record per CDR3 protein. Here the sample spans about 350,000 distinct CDR3 sequences, around 28% being singletons. The sample was PBMCs or a T cell subset sorted from them (not recorded which). These TCRs come from an adult woman who had mild COVID-19 (a few samples of this study predate the infection). Cell type and time point are not known. Both conserved end residues are part of each CDR3. D genes are given only for firm matches. Clone size is stated in some rows and not others, as once, few, many or a class when expanded.

D | J | V | size | CDR3 | DNA
TRBD1 | TRBJ1-5 | TRBV6-5 | - | CASKGQSNQPQHF | TGTGCCAGCAAGGGACAGTCAAATCAGCCCCAGCATTTT
- | TRBJ1-2 | TRBV19 | - | CASTTGPPYGYTF | TGTGCCAGTACCACGGGCCCTCCTTATGGCTACACCTTC
- | TRBJ2-3 | TRBV19 | - | CASSIGPGNTQYF | TGTGCCAGTAGTATAGGTCCTGGCAATACGCAGTATTTT
TRBD1 | TRBJ2-7 | TRBV7-8 | - | CASSLGQGEHEQYF | TGTGCCAGCAGCTTAGGGCAGGGGGAACACGAGCAGTACTTC
- | TRBJ1-5 | TRBV24-1 | - | CATSDSGRKSNQPQHF | TGTGCCACCAGTGATTCTGGGAGGAAAAGCAATCAGCCCCAGCATTTT
- | TRBJ2-1 | TRBV4-3 | - | CASSQDWRDSYNEQFF | TGCGCCAGCAGCCAAGATTGGCGGGACTCCTACAATGAGCAGTTCTTC
- | TRBJ1-2 | TRBV11-2 | - | CASSRPPGYGYTF | TGTGCCAGCAGCCGACCGCCGGGCTATGGCTACACCTTC
TRBD2 | TRBJ2-1 | TRBV10-3 | many | CAISGTSGPLVGQFF | TGTGCCATCAGTGGGACTAGCGGCCCCTTGGTTGGGCAGTTCTTC
- | TRBJ2-1 | TRBV7-9 | - | CASSPGTGGHNEQFF | TGTGCCAGCAGCCCTGGGACTGGGGGCCACAATGAGCAGTTCTTC
- | TRBJ2-3 | TRBV9 | - | CASSDSRADTQYF | TGTGCCAGCAGCGACTCCAGGGCAGATACGCAGTATTTT
TRBD1 | TRBJ2-5 | TRBV6-5 | - | CASSQGQGTQYF | TGTGCCAGCAGTCAAGGACAGGGGACCCAGTACTTC
- | TRBJ2-7 | TRBV20-1 | - | CSARGAPRGTYEQYF | TGCAGTGCTAGAGGGGCCCCACGCGGGACCTACGAGCAGTACTTC
- | TRBJ2-2 | TRBV5-1 | - | CASSLAGKNTGELFF | TGCGCCAGCAGCTTGGCCGGGAAGAACACCGGGGAGCTGTTTTTT
- | TRBJ1-1 | TRBV28 | - | CASSFQQGKGNTEAFF | TGTGCCAGCAGTTTTCAACAGGGTAAGGGGAACACTGAAGCTTTCTTT
- | TRBJ1-1 | TRBV5-6 | - | CASRSGIWVKNTEAFF | TGTGCCAGCAGATCCGGGATCTGGGTAAAAAACACTGAAGCTTTCTTT
- | TRBJ2-6 | TRBV9 | - | CASSVQASGANVLTF | TGTGCCAGCAGCGTACAGGCGTCTGGGGCCAACGTCCTGACTTTC
- | TRBJ2-1 | TRBV7-2 | many | CASSLWFGSYNEQFF | TGTGCCAGCAGCTTATGGTTCGGGTCCTACAATGAGCAGTTCTTC